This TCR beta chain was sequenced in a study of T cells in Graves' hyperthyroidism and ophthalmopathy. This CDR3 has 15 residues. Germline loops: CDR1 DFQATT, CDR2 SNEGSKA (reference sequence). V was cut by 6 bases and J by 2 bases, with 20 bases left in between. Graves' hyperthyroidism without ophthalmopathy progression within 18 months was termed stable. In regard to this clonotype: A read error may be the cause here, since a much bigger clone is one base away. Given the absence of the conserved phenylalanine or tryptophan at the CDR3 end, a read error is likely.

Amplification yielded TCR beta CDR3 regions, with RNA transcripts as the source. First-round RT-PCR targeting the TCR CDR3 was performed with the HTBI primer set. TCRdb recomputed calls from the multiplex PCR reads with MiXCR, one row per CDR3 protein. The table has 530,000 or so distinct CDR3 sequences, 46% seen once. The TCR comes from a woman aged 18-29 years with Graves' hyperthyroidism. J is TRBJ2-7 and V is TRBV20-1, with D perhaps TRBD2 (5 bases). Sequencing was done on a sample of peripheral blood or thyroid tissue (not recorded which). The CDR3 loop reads CSAPPHFSGTYEQYL. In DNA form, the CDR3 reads TGCAGTGCCCCTCCACACTTTTCGGGAACCTACGAGCAGTACCTC.